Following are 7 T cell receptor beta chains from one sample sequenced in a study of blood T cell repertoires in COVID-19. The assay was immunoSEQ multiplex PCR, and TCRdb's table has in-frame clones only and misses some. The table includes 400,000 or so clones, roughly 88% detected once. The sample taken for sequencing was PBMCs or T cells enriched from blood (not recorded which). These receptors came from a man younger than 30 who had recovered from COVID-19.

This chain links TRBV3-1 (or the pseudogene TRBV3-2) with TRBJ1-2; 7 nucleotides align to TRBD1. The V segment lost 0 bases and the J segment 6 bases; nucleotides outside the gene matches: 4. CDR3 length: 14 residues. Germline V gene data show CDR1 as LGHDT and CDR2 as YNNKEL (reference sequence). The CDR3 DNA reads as TGTGCCAGCAGCCAAGATCTCAGGGGGGATGGCTACACCTTC. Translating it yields CASSQDLRGDGYTF.

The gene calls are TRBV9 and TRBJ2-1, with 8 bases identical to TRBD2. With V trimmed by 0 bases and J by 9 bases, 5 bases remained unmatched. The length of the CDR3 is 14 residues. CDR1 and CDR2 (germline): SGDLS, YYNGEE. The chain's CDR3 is CASSVAQTSGEQFF. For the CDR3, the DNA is TGTGCCAGCAGCGTAGCCCAAACTAGCGGTGAGCAGTTCTTC.

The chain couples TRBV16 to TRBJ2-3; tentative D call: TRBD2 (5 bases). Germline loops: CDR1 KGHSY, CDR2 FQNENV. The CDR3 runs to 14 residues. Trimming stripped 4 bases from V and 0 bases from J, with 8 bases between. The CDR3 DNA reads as TGTGCCAGCAGCCCCAGCGGAAGCACAGATACGCAGTATTTT. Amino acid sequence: CASSPSGSTDTQYF.

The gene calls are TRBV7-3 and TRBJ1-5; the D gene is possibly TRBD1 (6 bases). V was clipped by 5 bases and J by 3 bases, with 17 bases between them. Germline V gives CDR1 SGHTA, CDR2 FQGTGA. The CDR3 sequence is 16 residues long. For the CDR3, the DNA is TGTGCCAGCAGCCGATCAGACAGGCCTTACAATCAGCCCCAGCATTTT. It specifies CASSRSDRPYNQPQHF.

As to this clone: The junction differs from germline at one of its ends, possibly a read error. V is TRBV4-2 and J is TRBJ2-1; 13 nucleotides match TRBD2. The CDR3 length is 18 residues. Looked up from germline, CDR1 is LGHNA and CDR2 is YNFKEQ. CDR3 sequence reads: CAGSQGTSGVLSYNEQFF. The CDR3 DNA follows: TGTGCCGGCAGCCAAGGGACTAGCGGGGTGTTGAGCTACAATGAGCAGTTCTTC.

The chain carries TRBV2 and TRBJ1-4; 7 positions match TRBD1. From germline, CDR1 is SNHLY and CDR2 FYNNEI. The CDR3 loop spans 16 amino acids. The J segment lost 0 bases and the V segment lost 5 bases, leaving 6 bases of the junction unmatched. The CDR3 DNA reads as TGTGCCAGCAGTTCCGACAGGGCTGCAACTAATGAAAAACTGTTTTTT. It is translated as CASSSDRAATNEKLFF. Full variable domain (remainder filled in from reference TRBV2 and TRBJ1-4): EPEVTQTPSHQVTQMGQEVILRCVPISNHLYFYWYRQILGQKVEFLVSFYNNEISEKSEIFDDQFSVERPDGSNFTLKIRSTKLEDSAMYFCASSSDRAATNEKLFFGSGTQLSVL.

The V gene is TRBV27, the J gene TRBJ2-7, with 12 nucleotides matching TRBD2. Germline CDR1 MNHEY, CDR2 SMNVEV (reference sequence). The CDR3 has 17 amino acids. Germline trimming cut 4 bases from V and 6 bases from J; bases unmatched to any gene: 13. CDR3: CASSSASGRAMIREQYF. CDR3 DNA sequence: TGTGCCAGCAGTTCAGCTAGCGGGAGGGCCATGATACGCGAGCAGTACTTC.